This T cell receptor beta chain was sequenced during a study of CD8+CD57+ T cells in acquired aplastic anemia. Study information: Average DNA yield from sorted CD4+ and CD8+ cells was around 3 ug. Points from the study as a whole: Patients shared twenty-nine CD8+ CDR3 sequences with controls.

A remark on this clonotype: No antigen is known for it.

TCR beta VDJ and CDR3 were profiled, and genomic DNA was the template. TCRdb analysed the reads with MiXCR anew, one entry per CDR3 protein. This table holds about 110,000 distinct CDR3 sequences, under 60% found once. The CDR3 is 14 amino acids. Germline V CDR1 and CDR2: LNHDA, SQIVND (reference sequence). V trimming: 5 bases; J trimming: 0 bases; junction bases outside the gene matches: 3. This receptor was taken from a human donor in good health, serving as a control. Sequenced: sorted CD4+, CD8+, or CD8+CD57+ T cells (not recorded which) from PBMCs. The rearrangement joins TRBV19 to TRBJ1-2; 7 nucleotides line up with TRBD1. The CDR3 loop is CASSRDSSNYGYTF. The CDR3 DNA sequence: TGTGCCAGTAGTCGGGACAGCTCTAACTATGGCTACACCTTC. Full variable domain (missing parts from reference TRBV19 and TRBJ1-2): DGGITQSPKYLFRKEGQNVTLSCEQNLNHDAMYWYRQDPGQGLRLIYYSQIVNDFQKGDIAEGYSVSREKKESFPLTVTSAQKNPTAFYLCASSRDSSNYGYTFGSGTRLTVV.